The 10 T cell receptor beta chains listed next were all sequenced from one sample in a study of shared clonotypes between healthy human individuals. Here immunoSEQ multiplex PCR was the method, and the copy in TCRdb shows in-frame clones only, minus some. The data hold about 820,000 clones, with about 91% observed a single time. Terminally differentiated effector memory CD45RA+ cells were excluded from the naive CD8 cells, which were CD45RO-negative and positively selected for CCR7. Sample: naive CD8+ T cells sorted from blood. The receptors originated from a man aged 25-45 years in good health.

The V call is TRBV29-1, the J call TRBJ2-1, with TRBD2 matching over 9 bases. CDR3 length: 13 amino acids. With V trimmed by 4 bases and J by 3 bases, 1 base remained unmatched. The V gene's germline CDR1 is SQVTM and CDR2 ANQGSEA. CDR3 loop: CSVVAGDYNEQFF. CDR3 in DNA: TGCAGCGTTGTAGCGGGAGACTACAATGAGCAGTTCTTC.

This chain uses TRBV27 with TRBJ1-5; tentatively, D is TRBD1 (5 bases). V lost 5 bases, J lost 4 bases, and 12 bases lay in between. The germline gives CDR1 MNHEY, CDR2 SMNVEV (reference sequence). The CDR3 consists of 14 residues. The CDR3 DNA sequence: TGTGCCAGCAGTGAAGACAGTCGTAATCAGCCCCAGCATTTT. It codes for CASSEDSRNQPQHF.

In this sample, this clone turned up once. This sequence joins TRBV29-1 and TRBJ1-2; 7 bases are shared with TRBD1. Per germline, CDR1 SQVTM and CDR2 ANQGSEA. This CDR3 comprises 14 residues. The V gene end was trimmed by 7 bases and the J gene end by 6 bases; junction bases not matched to a gene: 14. The DNA of the CDR3 is TGCAGCGCCGGAAGACAGGGATGGGTCGATGGCTACACCTTC. Translating gives CSAGRQGWVDGYTF.

This clone has only one observation. The chain carries TRBV28 and TRBJ1-3; D uncertain. The CDR3 has 15 residues. The ends were cut back, 2 bases at V and 1 base at J, with 9 bases in the middle. CDR1 MDHEN and CDR2 SYDVKM come from the germline V gene. The CDR3, as DNA: TGTGCCAGCAGTTTAGGAGAGGGATCTGGAAACACCATATATTTT. Encoded protein: CASSLGEGSGNTIYF.

A single count supports this clone. The J gene is TRBJ2-7, the V gene TRBV29-1; 9 bases line up with TRBD2. V shed 1 base and J 11 bases; nucleotides not matched to a gene: 15. This CDR3 comprises 15 residues. The germline CDR1 and CDR2 sequences are SQVTM and ANQGSEA. CDR3 in DNA: TGCAGCGTTGAAGTTCAGGGGGAACTCCTAGCGGGAAAGTACTTC. Amino acids: CSVEVQGELLAGKYF.

This chain connects TRBV27 to TRBJ1-3; 7 bases align to TRBD1. Trimming at V came to 3 bases and at J to 2 bases, leaving 4 bases not matched to a gene. CDR3 size: 15 residues. Germline V gene data show CDR1 as MNHEY and CDR2 as SMNVEV (reference sequence). The DNA for the CDR3 is TGTGCCAGCAGTTTGGGCCAGGGGGCTGGAAACACCATATATTTT. It encodes CASSLGQGAGNTIYF.

This CDR3 reads CASSLGQEETQYF. The CDR3, as DNA: TGTGCCAGCAGTTTAGGTCAGGAAGAGACCCAGTACTTC. V is TRBV27 and J is TRBJ2-5; no reliable D call. Per germline, CDR1 MNHEY and CDR2 SMNVEV (reference sequence). The CDR3 loop spans 13 amino acids. Between the trimmed V and J ends, which lost 2 bases and 3 bases, there was a span of 7 bases.

This chain joins TRBV11-2 and TRBJ2-3, with 8 bases aligning to TRBD1. The J segment lost 0 bases and the V segment lost 3 bases, leaving 2 bases of the junction unmatched. Germline values: CDR1 SGHAT, CDR2 FQNNGV. The CDR3 spans 15 residues. As DNA, the CDR3 is TGTGCCAGCAGCTTCCGGGACAGGAGCACAGATACGCAGTATTTT. Encoded protein: CASSFRDRSTDTQYF. Supplemented by reference TRBV11-2 and TRBJ2-3, the full variable domain reads EAGVAQSPRYKIIEKRQSVAFWCNPISGHATLYWYQQILGQGPKLLIQFQNNGVVDDSQLPKDRFSAERLKGVDSTLKIQPAKLEDSAVYLCASSFRDRSTDTQYFGPGTRLTVL.

The chain combines TRBV6-6 with TRBJ2-4; D remains unclear. V lost 2 bases and J 0 bases, leaving 11 bases between the germline ends. Germline V gene sequence: CDR1 MNHNY, CDR2 SVGAGI (reference sequence). The CDR3 is 16 amino acids. The CDR3: CASSYAPVLAKNIQYF. As DNA, the CDR3 is TGTGCCAGCAGTTACGCTCCCGTGCTAGCCAAAAACATTCAGTACTTC.

The J gene is TRBJ2-7, the V gene TRBV13; 7 bases fit TRBD2. Germline lookup yields CDR1 PRHDT and CDR2 FYEKMQ (reference sequence). J lost 5 bases, V lost 5 bases, and 6 bases had no gene match. CDR3 length: 13 residues. CDR3 loop: CASSVSGTHEQYF. The CDR3 DNA sequence: TGTGCCAGCAGCGTCAGCGGGACCCACGAGCAGTACTTC.